This T cell receptor beta chain comes out of a study of blood T cell repertoires in COVID-19. How the authors handled the data: Amplification from reference gene primers served as the basis for estimated nucleated cell counts. Repertoires were generated with immunoSEQ multiplex PCR, while TCRdb's copy carries only in-frame clones and drops some. V, J and clone size derive from that table, while D and trimming were established from the DNA sequence. The table has tens of thousands of clones, 70% to 90% seen once; the top ten hold over 9.5%. The CDR3 covers 13 residues. CDR1 is MDHEN, CDR2 SYDVKM, per germline. Trimming removed 8 bases from V and 5 bases from J, with 15 bases in between.

Sequenced input: peripheral blood. The chain joins TRBV28 to TRBJ1-1; D possibly corresponds to TRBD1 (5 bases). The clonotype was recovered from a human donor in a cohort sampled during active COVID-19. DNA of the CDR3: TGTGCCAGCGTTTCACTGGGGGGGACTGAAGCTTTCTTT. Translating gives CASVSLGGTEAFF.